A single sample gave rise to the 18 T cell receptor beta chains below, sequenced in a study of vaccination and CD4 T cells after COVID-19. These receptors' antigens are unknown. Treatment in this sample: 10-day PBMC culture with coronavirus spike peptide pools or control peptides (ViraFEST assay). The Oncomine TCR Beta short-read assay generated sequence data from the DNA of cultured CD4+ T cells. TCRdb re-analysed the PCR reads in MiXCR, keeping a single row per CDR3 protein. The sample has a few thousand distinct CDR3 sequences; roughly 70% are singletons. The sample taken for sequencing was CD4+ T cells from blood, cultured in vitro. The receptors were sampled from a human donor who had recovered from COVID-19.

The chain joins TRBV28 to TRBJ1-5; possibly TRBD1 for D (6 bases). Germline V gene lookup returns CDR1 MDHEN and CDR2 SYDVKM. Trimming cost V 4 bases and J 1 base, with 14 bases left between them. The CDR3 totals 16 residues. The CDR3 DNA is TGTGCCAGCAGTTCCCCGCGGGGGGCGAGCAATCAGCCCCAGCATTTT. This sequence encodes CASSSPRGASNQPQHF.

The V and J genes are TRBV6-5 and TRBJ2-3; D is ambiguous. The CDR3 spans 14 residues. Germline V gene sequence: CDR1 MNHEY, CDR2 SVGAGI. Trimming cost V 2 bases and J 4 bases, with 10 bases left between them. CDR3 protein: CASSYLEASDTQYF. In DNA, the CDR3 is TGTGCCAGCAGTTACCTCGAAGCATCAGATACGCAGTATTTT.

The chain links TRBV12-3 or TRBV12-4 to TRBJ2-7, with 9 bases fitting TRBD1. After removal of 0 bases from V and 2 bases from J, the junction contained 5 bases not matched to a gene. This CDR3 contains 16 residues. CDR3 nucleotides: TGTGCCAGCAGTTTAGCCCCGGGACAGGGAACCTACGAGCAGTACTTC. Encoded protein: CASSLAPGQGTYEQYF.

CDR3 loop: CATSRDSGETQYF. The CDR3 DNA sequence: TGTGCCACCAGCAGAGACAGCGGGGAGACCCAGTACTTC. The chain uses TRBV15 and TRBJ2-5, with TRBD2 as a possible D gene (6 bases). V lost 0 bases, J lost 5 bases, and 7 bases lay in between. The CDR3 consists of 13 residues. Looked up from germline, CDR1 is LNHNV and CDR2 is YYDKDF (reference sequence).

The V gene is TRBV6-1, the J gene TRBJ1-6, with 9 bases that match TRBD1. The junction had 11 bases not matched to a gene; V was cut back by 3 bases and J by 11 bases. The CDR3 contains 16 residues. The germline gives CDR1 MNHNS, CDR2 SASEGT. The DNA of the CDR3 is TGTGCCAGCAGTGACCTACAGGGGGCGCGACCCCCACCCCTCCACTTT. Residues: CASSDLQGARPPPLHF.

This clonotype was detected only a few times. The rearrangement uses TRBV20-1 and TRBJ2-2; no clear D. This CDR3 has 14 amino acids. V was cut by 3 bases and J by 3 bases, with 11 bases left in between. CDR1 is DFQATT, CDR2 SNEGSKA, per germline (reference sequence). CDR3: CSASRIGDTGELFF. The CDR3 coding sequence is TGCAGTGCTAGCCGTATTGGGGACACCGGGGAGCTGTTTTTT.

This chain joins TRBV19 and TRBJ1-1; D is ambiguous. CDR1 and CDR2 (germline): LNHDA, SQIVND (reference sequence). V was pared by 2 bases and J by 1 base, with 5 bases between. The CDR3 extends over 13 amino acids. CDR3 residues: CASSIQRNTEAFF. CDR3 nucleotides: TGTGCCAGTAGTATACAGCGGAACACTGAAGCTTTCTTT.

This clonotype is termed large. CDR3 loop: CASSPKGRNSDTEAFF. CDR3 DNA: TGTGCCAGCTCACCGAAAGGCCGGAACAGCGACACTGAAGCTTTCTTT. This chain connects TRBV18 to TRBJ1-1; D gene unclear. CDR3 length: 16 residues. Trimming took 3 bases from V and 3 from J, leaving 17 bases between them. Germline V gene data show CDR1 as KGHSH and CDR2 as LQKENI.

V is TRBV20-1 and J is TRBJ1-2; D unclear. The ends were cut back, 6 bases at V and 5 bases at J, with 7 bases in the middle. Germline assignment: CDR1 DFQATT and CDR2 SNEGSKA (reference sequence). CDR3 length equals 10 residues. The CDR3 spells CSAGDYGYTF. As DNA, the CDR3 is TGCAGTGCCGGGGATTATGGCTACACCTTC.

The rearrangement joins TRBV18 to TRBJ1-1, with D possibly being TRBD1 (5 bases). Deletions cut 3 bases from V and 1 base from J, with 18 bases between. CDR1 and CDR2 (germline): KGHSH, LQKENI. The CDR3 length is 17 residues. The CDR3 coding sequence is TGTGCCAGCTCACCTCGGACAAACCATTATGAGAACACTGAAGCTTTCTTT. Translation gives CASSPRTNHYENTEAFF.

The chain joins TRBV19 to TRBJ2-6; D unclear. Germline-derived CDR1 and CDR2 are LNHDA and SQIVND (reference sequence). CDR3 length: 16 amino acids. Trimming stripped 7 bases from V and 1 base from J, with 14 bases between. The CDR3 sequence is CASKDGLGSGANVLTF. The CDR3 DNA reads as TGTGCCAGTAAAGATGGGTTGGGATCTGGGGCCAACGTCCTGACTTTC.

The rearrangement uses TRBV24-1 and TRBJ1-5; D gene unclear. CDR1 KGHDR and CDR2 SFDVKD come from the germline V gene. This CDR3 is built from 12 residues. V was cut by 5 bases and J by 6 bases, with 7 bases left in between. The CDR3 is CATSGGGQPQHF. CDR3 DNA sequence: TGTGCCACCAGTGGGGGTGGTCAGCCCCAGCATTTT.

The V and J genes are TRBV5-1 and TRBJ1-1; 7 bases match TRBD1. Trimming cost V 6 bases and J 7 bases; bases outside gene matches: 6. This CDR3 is 12 amino acids long. Germline V gene lookup returns CDR1 SGHRS and CDR2 YFSETQ. CDR3 residues: CASTETGIEAFF. The CDR3 DNA sequence: TGCGCCAGCACGGAGACAGGGATTGAAGCTTTCTTT.

By share, this clonotype counts as medium-sized. V is TRBV20-1 and J is TRBJ2-1; 8 bases are shared with TRBD1. This CDR3 is 15 amino acids long. Germline V CDR1 and CDR2: DFQATT, SNEGSKA (reference sequence). Germline trimming cut 0 bases from V and 5 bases from J; bases unmatched to any gene: 6. CDR3: CSARDAAGGNNEQFF. The CDR3 nucleotides read TGCAGTGCTAGAGATGCGGCAGGGGGCAACAATGAGCAGTTCTTC.

J is TRBJ1-1 and V is TRBV7-2; no clear D gene. CDR3 length: 13 residues. V was cut by 5 bases and J by 6 bases, with 13 bases left in between. The germline CDR1 and CDR2 sequences are SGHTA and FQGNSA. In DNA, the CDR3 is TGTGCCAGCAGCCCCATGAGGGCGCCTGAAGCTTTCTTT. It specifies CASSPMRAPEAFF.

The chain joins TRBV6-1 to TRBJ2-1, with TRBD2 matching over 13 bases. This CDR3 region has 20 residues. Germline V CDR1 and CDR2: MNHNS, SASEGT. The V and J ends lost 6 bases and 7 bases, in that order; junction bases with no gene match: 21. In nucleotides, the CDR3 is TGTGCCAGCAGCAGATCCGGGACAGGGTGGACTAGCGGGAGCATTAATGAGCAGTTCTTC. Translated, it gives CASSRSGTGWTSGSINEQFF.

In DNA form, the CDR3 reads TGTGCCAGCACCCCAAGGGGTGGGTGGCAGCCCCAGCATTTT. Translating it yields CASTPRGGWQPQHF. This chain uses TRBV6-1 with TRBJ1-5; tentative D call: TRBD1 (5 bases). V gave up 7 bases and J gave up 7 bases, with 17 bases separating them. The CDR3 sequence is 14 residues long. Germline CDR1 reads MNHNS; CDR2 reads SASEGT.

Relative to its sample, this clonotype is large (0.1 to 1%). The chain couples TRBV7-2 to TRBJ1-1, with 7 bases lining up with TRBD1. The CDR3 runs to 15 residues. Germline trimming cut 7 bases from V and 6 bases from J; bases unmatched to any gene: 14. In germline, CDR1 is SGHTA, CDR2 FQGNSA. CDR3 in DNA: TGTGCCAGCATGCGTAGACAGGGAGGGGGATCTGAAGCTTTCTTT. Translation: CASMRRQGGGSEAFF.